What follows are 11 T cell receptor beta chains derived from one specimen sequenced in a study of T cell responses to AZD1222 COVID-19 vaccine. This table comes from immunoSEQ multiplex PCR, and its TCRdb copy is limited to in-frame clones, with some not included. The table has over 150,000 clones, more than 90% seen once; the top ten hold 18%. Sample: peripheral blood, taken on day 0 of AZD1222 vaccination. These receptors came from an adult in good health.

The chain uses TRBV2 and TRBJ2-7; 10 nucleotides match TRBD1. Trimming removed 6 bases from V and 0 bases from J; junction bases left unmatched: 5. CDR1 is SNHLY, CDR2 FYNNEI, per germline. The CDR3 covers 15 residues. The CDR3 spells CASRARTGGSYEQYF. In DNA, the CDR3 is TGTGCCAGCAGGGCAAGGACAGGGGGCTCCTACGAGCAGTACTTC.

J is TRBJ1-4 and V is TRBV19; D unresolved. The CDR3 length is 14 residues. CDR1 is LNHDA and CDR2 is SQIVND in the germline V gene (reference sequence). The V end lost 8 bases, the J end lost 7 bases, and 17 bases lay between the germline ends. CDR3 sequence (DNA): TGTGCCAGTCGGGGAGTAACGTTTGGTGAAAAACTGTTTTTT. Its translation is CASRGVTFGEKLFF.

The genes are TRBV5-1 and TRBJ1-5, with 12 bases lining up with TRBD1. Germline loops: CDR1 SGHRS, CDR2 YFSETQ. This CDR3 contains 16 residues. V lost 4 bases to trimming and J lost 7 bases; unmatched junction nucleotides: 9. CDR3 coding DNA: TGCGCCAGCAGCATGGGGACAGGGGGCCTAAGGCAGCCCCAGCATTTT. It is translated as CASSMGTGGLRQPQHF.

The chain employs TRBV28 and TRBJ1-5; D not certain. V was pared by 5 bases and J by 9 bases, with 14 bases between. CDR3 length: 13 residues. The germline V gene encodes CDR1 MDHEN and CDR2 SYDVKM. The CDR3 reads CASSGFDLRPQHF. The CDR3 nucleotides are TGTGCCAGCAGTGGCTTTGACCTTCGGCCCCAGCATTTT.

This sequence joins TRBV4-3 and TRBJ1-5; D is ambiguous. The germline V and J ends were trimmed by 5 bases and 0 bases, with 11 bases remaining between them. This CDR3 comprises 15 residues. Per germline, CDR1 LGHNA and CDR2 YSLEER. The CDR3 DNA is TGCGCCAGCAGCATCTCAGGAGATAGCAATCAGCCCCAGCATTTT. Its translation: CASSISGDSNQPQHF.

The chain employs TRBV14 and TRBJ1-3, with D unresolved. CDR1 and CDR2 from the germline V gene are SGHDN and FVKESK. Trimming removed 2 bases at V and 0 bases at J, with 8 bases between. The CDR3 is made up of 15 amino acids. DNA of the CDR3: TGTGCCAGCAGCCAAAATCACGCCTCTGGAAACACCATATATTTT. The encoded protein is CASSQNHASGNTIYF.

V gene TRBV11-3 combines with J gene TRBJ2-1, with 9 bases matching TRBD2. V dropped 8 bases and J dropped 9; count of bases not matched to a gene: 5. The CDR3 is made up of 12 amino acids. Germline CDR1 reads SGHNT; CDR2 reads YENEEA. The CDR3 sequence: CASAAGGREQFF. The CDR3 DNA reads TGTGCCAGCGCTGCGGGGGGGCGTGAGCAGTTCTTC.

The V gene is TRBV5-1, the J gene TRBJ1-1, with no clear D. There are 13 residues in the CDR3. V was clipped by 4 bases and J by 4 bases, with 11 bases between them. The V gene's germline CDR1 is SGHRS and CDR2 YFSETQ. CDR3 region: CASSLSRTTEAFF. Written as DNA, the CDR3 is TGCGCCAGCAGCCTCTCCCGGACCACTGAAGCTTTCTTT.

This clone was counted between two and nine times. The chain joins TRBV23-1 to TRBJ1-2; perhaps TRBD1 as D (6 bases). TRBV23-1 is flagged as an ORF with uncertain function. The CDR3 length is 17 residues. The germline V and J ends were trimmed by 6 bases and 4 bases, with 24 bases remaining between them. The CDR3 sequence: CASSPRGGTPPTYGYTF. The CDR3 DNA is TGCGCCAGCAGCCCGCGCGGCGGGACACCACCAACCTATGGCTACACCTTC.

This clone appeared a single time. The CDR3 reads CASSSGRGGETQYF. In DNA form, the CDR3 reads TGTGCCAGCAGCTCGGGGCGAGGGGGAGAGACCCAGTACTTC. The rearrangement uses TRBV5-4 and TRBJ2-5; tentative D call: TRBD1 (6 bases). From germline, CDR1 is SGHNT and CDR2 YYREEE (reference sequence). The V and J ends lost 3 bases and 4 bases respectively, with 13 bases between them. This CDR3 contains 14 residues.

This chain connects TRBV11-2 to TRBJ1-4, with 11 bases matching TRBD1. Losses at the gene ends were 2 bases for V and 7 bases for J; bases not matched to a gene: 9. Germline V lookup: CDR1 SGHAT, CDR2 FQNNGV. The CDR3 sequence is 17 residues long. The CDR3 sequence: CASSLTTGGQGGEKLFF. CDR3 DNA: TGTGCCAGCAGCTTAACGACCGGGGGACAGGGGGGTGAAAAACTGTTTTTT.